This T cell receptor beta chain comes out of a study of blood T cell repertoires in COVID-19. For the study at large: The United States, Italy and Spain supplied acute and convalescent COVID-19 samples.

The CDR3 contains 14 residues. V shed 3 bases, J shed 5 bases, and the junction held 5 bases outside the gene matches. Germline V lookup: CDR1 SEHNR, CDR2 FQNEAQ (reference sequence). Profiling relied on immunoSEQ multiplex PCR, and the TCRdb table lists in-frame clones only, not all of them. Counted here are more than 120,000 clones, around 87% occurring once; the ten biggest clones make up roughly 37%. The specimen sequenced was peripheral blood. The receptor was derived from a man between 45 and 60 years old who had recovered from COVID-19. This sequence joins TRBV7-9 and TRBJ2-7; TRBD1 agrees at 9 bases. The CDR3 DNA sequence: TGTGCCAGCAGCTTCGGGGACAGGGCCCACGAGCAGTACTTC. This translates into CASSFGDRAHEQYF.